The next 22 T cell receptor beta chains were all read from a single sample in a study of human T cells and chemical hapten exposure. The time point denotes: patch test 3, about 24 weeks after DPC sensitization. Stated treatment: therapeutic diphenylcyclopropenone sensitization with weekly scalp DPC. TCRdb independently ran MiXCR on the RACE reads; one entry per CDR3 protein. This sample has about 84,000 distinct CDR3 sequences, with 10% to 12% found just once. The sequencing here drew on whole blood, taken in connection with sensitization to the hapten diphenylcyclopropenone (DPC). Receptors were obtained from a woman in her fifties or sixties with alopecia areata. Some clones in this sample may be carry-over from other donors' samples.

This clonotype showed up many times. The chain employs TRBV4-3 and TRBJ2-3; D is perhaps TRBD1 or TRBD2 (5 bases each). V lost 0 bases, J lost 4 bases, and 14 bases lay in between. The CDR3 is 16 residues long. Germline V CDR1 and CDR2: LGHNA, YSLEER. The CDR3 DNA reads TGCGCCAGCAGCCAAGAAACCGGTGGGACCGCAGATACGCAGTATTTT. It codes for CASSQETGGTADTQYF.

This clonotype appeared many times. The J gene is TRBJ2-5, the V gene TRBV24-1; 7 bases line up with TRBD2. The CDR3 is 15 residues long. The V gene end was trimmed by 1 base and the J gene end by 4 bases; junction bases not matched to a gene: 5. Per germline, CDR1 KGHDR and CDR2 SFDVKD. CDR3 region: CATSDFPGGLETQYF. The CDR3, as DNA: TGTGCCACCAGTGATTTCCCGGGAGGATTAGAGACCCAGTACTTC.

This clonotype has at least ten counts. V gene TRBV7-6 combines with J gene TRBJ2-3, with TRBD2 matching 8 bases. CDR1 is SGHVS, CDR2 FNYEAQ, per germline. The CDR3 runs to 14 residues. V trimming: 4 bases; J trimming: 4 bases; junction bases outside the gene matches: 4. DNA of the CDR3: TGTGCCAGCAGCTCCTTAGCGGGGTCAGATACGCAGTATTTT. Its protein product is CASSSLAGSDTQYF.

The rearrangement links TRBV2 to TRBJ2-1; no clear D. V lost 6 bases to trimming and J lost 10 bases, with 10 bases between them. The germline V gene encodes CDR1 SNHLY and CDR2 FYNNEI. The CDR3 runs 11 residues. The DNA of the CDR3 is TGTGCCAGCAGCGCGTTAGTGGAGCAGTTCTTC. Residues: CASSALVEQFF.

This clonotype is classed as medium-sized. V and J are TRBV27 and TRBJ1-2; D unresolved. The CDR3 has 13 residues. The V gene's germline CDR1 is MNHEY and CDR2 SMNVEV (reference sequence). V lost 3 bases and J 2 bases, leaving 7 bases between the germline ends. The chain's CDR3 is CASSFEGNYGYTF. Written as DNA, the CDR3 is TGTGCCAGCAGTTTCGAGGGAAACTATGGCTACACCTTC.

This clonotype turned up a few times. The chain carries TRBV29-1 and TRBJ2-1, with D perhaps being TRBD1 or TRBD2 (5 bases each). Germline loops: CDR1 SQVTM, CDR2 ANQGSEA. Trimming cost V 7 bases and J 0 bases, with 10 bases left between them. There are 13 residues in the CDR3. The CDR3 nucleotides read TGCAGCGGAGGGGTCCCCTCCTACAATGAGCAGTTCTTC. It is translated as CSGGVPSYNEQFF.

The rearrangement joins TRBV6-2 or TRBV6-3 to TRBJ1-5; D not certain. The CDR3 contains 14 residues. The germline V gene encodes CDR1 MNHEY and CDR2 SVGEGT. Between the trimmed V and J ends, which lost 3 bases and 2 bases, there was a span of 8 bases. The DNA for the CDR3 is TGTGCCAGCAGTTATATGTTCGGCAATCAGCCCCAGCATTTT. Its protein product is CASSYMFGNQPQHF.

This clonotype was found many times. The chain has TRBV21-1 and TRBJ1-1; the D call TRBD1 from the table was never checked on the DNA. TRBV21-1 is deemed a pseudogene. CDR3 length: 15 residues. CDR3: CASSAHPRDYTEAFF. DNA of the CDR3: TGTGCCAGCAGCGCCCACCCCAGGGATTACACTGAAGCTTTCTTT.

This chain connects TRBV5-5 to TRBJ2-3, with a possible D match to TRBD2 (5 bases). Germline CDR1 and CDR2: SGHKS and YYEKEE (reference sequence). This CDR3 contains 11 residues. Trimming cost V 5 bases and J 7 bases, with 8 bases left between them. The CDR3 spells CASSSVNTQYF. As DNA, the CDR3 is TGTGCCAGCAGTAGCGTAAATACGCAGTATTTT. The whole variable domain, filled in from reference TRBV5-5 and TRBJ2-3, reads DAGVTQSPTHLIKTRGQQVTLRCSPISGHKSVSWYQQVLGQGPQFIFQYYEKEERGRGNFPDRFSARQFPNYSSELNVNALLLGDSALYLCASSSVNTQYFGPGTRLTVL.

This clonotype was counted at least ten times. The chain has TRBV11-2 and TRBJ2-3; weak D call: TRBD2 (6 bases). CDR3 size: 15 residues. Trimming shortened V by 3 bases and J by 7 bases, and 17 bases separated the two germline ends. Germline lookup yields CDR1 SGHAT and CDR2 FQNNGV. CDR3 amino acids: CASSLEGLLPNTQYF. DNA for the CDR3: TGTGCCAGCAGCTTGGAGGGACTTCTCCCCAATACGCAGTATTTT. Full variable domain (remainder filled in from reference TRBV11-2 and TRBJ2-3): EAGVAQSPRYKIIEKRQSVAFWCNPISGHATLYWYQQILGQGPKLLIQFQNNGVVDDSQLPKDRFSAERLKGVDSTLKIQPAKLEDSAVYLCASSLEGLLPNTQYFGPGTRLTVL.

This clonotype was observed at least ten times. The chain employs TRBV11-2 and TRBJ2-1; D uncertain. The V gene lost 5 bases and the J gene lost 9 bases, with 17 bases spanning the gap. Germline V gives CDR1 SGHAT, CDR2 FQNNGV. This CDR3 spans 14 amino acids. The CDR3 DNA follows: TGTGCCAGCAGCCTTCCGAAACCAGGCGGTGAGCAGTTCTTC. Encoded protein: CASSLPKPGGEQFF.

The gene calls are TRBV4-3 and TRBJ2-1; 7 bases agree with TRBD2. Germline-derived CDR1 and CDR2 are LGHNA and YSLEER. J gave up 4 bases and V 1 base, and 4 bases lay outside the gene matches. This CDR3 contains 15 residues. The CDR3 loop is CASSQGLAKYNEQFF. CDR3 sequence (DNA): TGCGCCAGCAGCCAAGGACTAGCAAAATACAATGAGCAGTTCTTC.

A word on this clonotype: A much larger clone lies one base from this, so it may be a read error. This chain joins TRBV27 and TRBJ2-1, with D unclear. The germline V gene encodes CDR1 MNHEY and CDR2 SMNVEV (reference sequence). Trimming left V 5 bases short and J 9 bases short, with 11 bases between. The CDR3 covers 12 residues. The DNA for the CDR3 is TGTGCCAGCAGTACTCCTACATCTGAGCAGTTCTTC. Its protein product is CASSTPTSEQFF.

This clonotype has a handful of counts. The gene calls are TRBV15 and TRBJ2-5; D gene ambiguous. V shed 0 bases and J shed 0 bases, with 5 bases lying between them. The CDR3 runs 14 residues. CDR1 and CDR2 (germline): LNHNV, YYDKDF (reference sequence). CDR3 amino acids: CATSRDPNQETQYF. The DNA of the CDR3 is TGTGCCACCAGCAGAGATCCGAACCAAGAGACCCAGTACTTC.

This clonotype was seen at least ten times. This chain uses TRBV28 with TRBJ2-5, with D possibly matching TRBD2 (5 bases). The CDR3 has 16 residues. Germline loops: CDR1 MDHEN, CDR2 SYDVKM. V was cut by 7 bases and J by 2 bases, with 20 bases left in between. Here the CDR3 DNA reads TGTGCCAGCACCCCAGAGGGCGTCGCCTTTCAAGAGACCCAGTACTTC. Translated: CASTPEGVAFQETQYF.

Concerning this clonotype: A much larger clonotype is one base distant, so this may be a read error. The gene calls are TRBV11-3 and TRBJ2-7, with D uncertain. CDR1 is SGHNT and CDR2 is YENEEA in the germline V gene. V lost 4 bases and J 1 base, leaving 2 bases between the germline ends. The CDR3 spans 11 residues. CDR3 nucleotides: TGTGCCAGCAGCTATTCCTACGAGCAGTACTTC. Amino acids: CASSYSYEQYF.

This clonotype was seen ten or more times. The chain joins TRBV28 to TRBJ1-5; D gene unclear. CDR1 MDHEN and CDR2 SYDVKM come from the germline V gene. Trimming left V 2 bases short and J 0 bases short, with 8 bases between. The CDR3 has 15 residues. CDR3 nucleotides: TGTGCCAGCAGTTTAGGAGGTTATAGCAATCAGCCCCAGCATTTT. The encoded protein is CASSLGGYSNQPQHF.

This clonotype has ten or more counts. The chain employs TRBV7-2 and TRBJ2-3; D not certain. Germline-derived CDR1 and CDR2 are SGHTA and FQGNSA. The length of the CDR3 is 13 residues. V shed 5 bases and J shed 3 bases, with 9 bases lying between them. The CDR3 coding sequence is TGTGCCAGCAGCCCCTCCCGGACAGATACGCAGTATTTT. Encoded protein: CASSPSRTDTQYF. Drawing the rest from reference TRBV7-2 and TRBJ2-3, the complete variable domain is GAGVSQSPSNKVTEKGKDVELRCDPISGHTALYWYRQSLGQGLEFLIYFQGNSAPDKSGLPSDRFSAERTGGSVSTLTIQRTQQEDSAVYLCASSPSRTDTQYFGPGTRLTVL.

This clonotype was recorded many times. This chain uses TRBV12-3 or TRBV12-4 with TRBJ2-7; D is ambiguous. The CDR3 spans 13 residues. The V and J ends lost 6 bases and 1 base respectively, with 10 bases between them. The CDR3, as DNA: TGTGCCAGCAGGGGTATCCCGTCCTACGAGCAGTACTTC. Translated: CASRGIPSYEQYF.

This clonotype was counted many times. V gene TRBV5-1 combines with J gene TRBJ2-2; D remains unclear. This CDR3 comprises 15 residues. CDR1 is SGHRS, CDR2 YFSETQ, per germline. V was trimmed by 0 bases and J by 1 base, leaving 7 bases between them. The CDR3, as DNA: TGCGCCAGCAGCTTGGAGGGCCGGAACACCGGGGAGCTGTTTTTT. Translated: CASSLEGRNTGELFF.

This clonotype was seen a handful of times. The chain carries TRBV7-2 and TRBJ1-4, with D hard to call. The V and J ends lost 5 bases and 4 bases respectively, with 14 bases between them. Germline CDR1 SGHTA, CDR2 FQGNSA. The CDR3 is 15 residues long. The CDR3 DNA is TGTGCCAGCAGCCCTGCCCCGGGAAGTAATGAAAAACTGTTTTTT. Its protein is CASSPAPGSNEKLFF.

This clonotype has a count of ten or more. This CDR3 is CAISGARDYEQYF. In DNA form, the CDR3 reads TGTGCCATCAGTGGAGCGAGAGACTACGAGCAGTACTTC. The rearrangement joins TRBV10-3 to TRBJ2-7, with no clear D. V was clipped by 4 bases and J by 3 bases, with 10 bases between them. This CDR3 spans 13 amino acids. From germline, CDR1 is ENHRY and CDR2 SYGVKD.